This T cell receptor (beta chain) was recovered during a study of CD8+CD57+ T cells in acquired aplastic anemia. Overall study results and limits: No significant patient-versus-control difference appeared in CD8+ Simpson's diversity. Around 30 sequences, all CD8+ CDR3, were shared between patients and controls.

V shed 4 bases and J shed 7 bases, with 17 bases lying between them. CDR1 and CDR2 from the germline V gene are SQVTM and ANQGSEA. CDR3 length: 13 amino acids. Patients chosen for sequencing had shown CD8+CD57+ cell expansion by flow cytometry. Patients, without exception, had severe acquired aplastic anemia. The study sampled blood from patients who had received no therapy. Comments on this clonotype: The target antigen is unknown.

TCR beta VDJ and CDR3 profiling used genomic DNA as template. TCRdb reprocessed the reads via MiXCR and lists one record per CDR3 protein. The table has about 200,000 distinct CDR3 sequences, roughly 60% seen once. The sequenced sample was sorted CD4+, CD8+, or CD8+CD57+ T cells (not recorded which) from PBMCs. The clonotype comes from a human donor with aplastic anemia. V is TRBV29-1 and J is TRBJ2-7; D may be TRBD2 (6 bases). As DNA, the CDR3 is TGCAGCGTTGGCGGGACGCCCTCGGGAGAGCAGTACTTC. Protein sequence: CSVGGTPSGEQYF.